The clone carrying this TCR beta chain was found many times. Its antigen is not identified. These data are taken from a study of early T cells in non-severe SARS-CoV-2 infection. Study background: The study sequenced bulk RNA from unsorted whole blood, with chains unpaired.

General observations from the study: A preference for anti-spike CD8 responses marked VDJdb matching, which missed private and CD4 specificities.

Attached unique molecular identifiers marked individual cDNA molecules. Each CDR3 protein gets one entry after TCRdb re-called the 5' RACE reads with MiXCR. The sample carries approximately 33,000 distinct CDR3 sequences, roughly 5.3% recorded once. The receptor was isolated from an adult who was a healthcare worker with PCR-confirmed SARS-CoV-2 infection or an uninfected control (not recorded which). Source material: whole blood.

CDR3 in amino acids: CASSLNWVNTEAFF. CDR3 in DNA: TGTGCCAGCAGCTTAAACTGGGTAAACACTGAAGCTTTCTTT. The J gene is TRBJ1-1, the V gene TRBV7-9; D gene ambiguous. Trimming shortened V by 2 bases and J by 2 bases, and 9 bases separated the two germline ends. The CDR3 spans 14 residues. Per germline, CDR1 SEHNR and CDR2 FQNEAQ (reference sequence).